This TCR beta chain was sequenced for a study of CD8+ T cells in alopecia areata. Extracted RNA was reverse transcribed into cDNA, the sequencing template. Some clones are missing from TCRdb's copy, which holds only in-frame ones; the method was immunoSEQ multiplex PCR. Captured here are about 300,000 clones, none seen once; the top ten comprise approximately 1.2%. Study-level findings and limits: Scalp specimens additionally yield sequences from normal skin's resident alphabeta T cells.

The V and J ends lost 5 bases and 5 bases respectively, with 6 bases between them. Germline V lookup: CDR1 MNHDT, CDR2 YYDKIL. The CDR3 runs to 12 residues. After pooling, cutaneous lymph node cells were sorted with CD4, CD8alpha, NKG2D, NKG2ACE and other markers. This clone was found many times. Antigen: not known. Each gene name is a mouse one. The observed sequence ends 4 residues before the CDR3 terminus, with the missing tail filled in from the germline J gene. The source is a C3H/HeJ mouse with alopecia areata. The MHC haplotype of the strain is H2-k. The chain has TRBV17 and TRBJ2-2; perhaps TRBD1 as D (6 bases). The sequenced sample was CD4+ T cells sorted from a lymph node. CDR3 residues: CASSQGTGQLYF. CDR3 bases read: TGTGCTAGCAGTCAGGGGACCGGG.